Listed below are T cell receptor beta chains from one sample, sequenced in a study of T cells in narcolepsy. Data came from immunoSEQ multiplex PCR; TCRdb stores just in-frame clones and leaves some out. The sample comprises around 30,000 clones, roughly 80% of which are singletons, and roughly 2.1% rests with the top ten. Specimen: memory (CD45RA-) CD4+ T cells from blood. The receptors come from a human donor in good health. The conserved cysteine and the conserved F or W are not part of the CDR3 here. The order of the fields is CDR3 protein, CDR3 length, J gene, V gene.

CDR3 protein: ASSFKGGTGELF
CDR3 length: 12
J gene: TRBJ2-2
V gene: TRBV7-2

CDR3 protein: ASSLERGGYNEQF
CDR3 length: 13
J gene: TRBJ2-1
V gene: TRBV5-4

CDR3 protein: ASSLSPGGGPNQPQH
CDR3 length: 15
J gene: TRBJ1-5
V gene: TRBV11-3

CDR3 protein: ASGDRTNTEAF
CDR3 length: 11
J gene: TRBJ1-1
V gene: TRBV7-8

CDR3 protein: ASSSEDTQY
CDR3 length: 9
J gene: TRBJ2-3
V gene: TRBV7-8

CDR3 protein: ASSLGDGLYNEQF
CDR3 length: 13
J gene: TRBJ2-1
V gene: TRBV5-1

CDR3 protein: ASRPPGTGEGYT
CDR3 length: 12
J gene: TRBJ1-2
V gene: TRBV4-1

CDR3 protein: ASSVRDRGDEQY
CDR3 length: 12
J gene: TRBJ2-7
V gene: TRBV5-1

CDR3 protein: ASSLGFSGANVLT
CDR3 length: 13
J gene: TRBJ2-6
V gene: TRBV7-9

CDR3 protein: AWRQAPNNSPLH
CDR3 length: 12
J gene: TRBJ1-6
V gene: TRBV30

CDR3 protein: ASSENTYEQY
CDR3 length: 10
J gene: NA
V gene: TRBV25-1

CDR3 protein: ASSDSSHNEQF
CDR3 length: 11
J gene: TRBJ2-1
V gene: TRBV6-4

CDR3 protein: ASSESPHTEAF
CDR3 length: 11
J gene: TRBJ1-1
V gene: TRBV6-1

CDR3 protein: ASSRISGANVLT
CDR3 length: 12
J gene: TRBJ2-6
V gene: TRBV14

CDR3 protein: ASSLEIRAAQH
CDR3 length: 11
J gene: TRBJ1-5
V gene: TRBV7-2

CDR3 protein: ASSIRGTEAF
CDR3 length: 10
J gene: TRBJ1-1
V gene: TRBV5-6

CDR3 protein: ASKHSDTQY
CDR3 length: 9
J gene: TRBJ2-3
V gene: TRBV6-5

CDR3 protein: ASSYSSREGNTIY
CDR3 length: 13
J gene: TRBJ1-3
V gene: TRBV6-6